The clone carrying this T cell receptor beta chain was counted at least ten times. This record belongs to a study of low-dose radiotherapy and immunotherapy resistance in tumors. Study information: At a dose of 200 mg/m2, intravenous cyclophosphamide was given every two weeks, one day before radiation and immunotherapy.

Indicated time point: after trial treatment. This sample's treatment: LDRT plus nivolumab, ipilimumab, low-dose cyclophosphamide and aspirin (RACIN trial). Amplification of TCRs used a constant-region primer and V-primer adapter for roughly 21 PCR cycles. MiXCR, run by TCRdb on the reads, gives a single entry per CDR3 protein. Of 40,000 to 65,000 distinct CDR3 sequences in the sample, roughly a third were seen once. The receptor comes from a male donor with rectosigmoid adenocarcinoma. The sequencing used PBMCs, collected after low-dose radiotherapy plus immunotherapy.

DNA for the CDR3: TGTGCCAGCAGCCAAGGGACCACTGAAGCTTTCTTT. This encodes CASSQGTTEAFF. The chain is built from TRBV2 and TRBJ1-1; tentatively, D is TRBD1 (5 bases). Trimming cost V 6 bases and J 4 bases, with 9 bases left between them. The length of the CDR3 is 12 residues. CDR1 is SNHLY and CDR2 is FYNNEI in the germline V gene.